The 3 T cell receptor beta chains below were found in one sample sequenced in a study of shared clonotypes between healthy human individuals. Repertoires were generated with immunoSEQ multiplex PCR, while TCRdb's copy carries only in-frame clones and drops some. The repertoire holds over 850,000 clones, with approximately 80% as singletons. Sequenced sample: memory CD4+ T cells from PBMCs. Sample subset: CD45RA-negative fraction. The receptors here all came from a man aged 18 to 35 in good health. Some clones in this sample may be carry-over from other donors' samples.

This chain's CDR3 is CASSSTSTTGSYEQYF. CDR3 nucleotides: TGTGCCAGCAGCTCCACCTCAACGACGGGTTCCTACGAGCAGTACTTC. The V and J genes are TRBV5-4 and TRBJ2-7; D ambiguous. There are 16 residues in the CDR3. Germline CDR1 and CDR2: SGHNT and YYREEE (reference sequence). V lost 3 bases and J 1 base, leaving 17 bases between the germline ends.

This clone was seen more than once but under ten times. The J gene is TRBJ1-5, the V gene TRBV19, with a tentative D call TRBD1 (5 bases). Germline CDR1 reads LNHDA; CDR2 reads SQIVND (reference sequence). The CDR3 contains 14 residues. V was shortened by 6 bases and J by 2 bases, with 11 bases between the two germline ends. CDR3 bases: TGTGCCAGTAGCCGGCAGGGTGGCAATCAGCCCCAGCATTTT. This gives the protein CASSRQGGNQPQHF.

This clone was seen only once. The CDR3 DNA sequence: TGCGCCAGCAGCTTTTACAGGGGGAACACTGAAGCTTTCTTT. It translates to CASSFYRGNTEAFF. The chain has TRBV5-1 and TRBJ1-1, with TRBD1 identical over 7 bases. The CDR3 spans 14 residues. J was trimmed by 1 base and V by 2 bases; bases with no gene match: 2. Per germline, CDR1 SGHRS and CDR2 YFSETQ.